This entry concerns a single T cell receptor beta chain. The data are from a study of blood T cell repertoires in COVID-19. The wider study: T cells, B-cell-depleted T cells, or PBMCs supplied cDNA or gDNA.

Authors' methods: Reference gene primer amplification yielded estimated nucleated cell counts. The table came from immunoSEQ multiplex PCR; TCRdb's copy has only in-frame clones and leaves some out. The V and J calls and clone size are taken from that table; D and trimming were inferred from the DNA. Of a few hundred thousand clones listed, around 90% are singletons. This CDR3 is 14 amino acids long. Germline V gives CDR1 GTSNPN, CDR2 SVGIG (reference sequence). V lost 3 bases to trimming and J lost 0 bases, with 11 bases between them. Sequencing input: peripheral blood. J is TRBJ1-1 and V is TRBV30, with a tentative D call TRBD1 (5 bases). The sequence came from a man in his fifties with acute or convalescent COVID-19. CDR3 protein: CAWSGGKLNTEAFF. The DNA for the CDR3 is TGTGCCTGGAGCGGGGGAAAACTGAACACTGAAGCTTTCTTT.